This T cell receptor beta chain was observed in a study of tumor-infiltrating lymphocytes in primary liver carcinoma. Overall study results and limits: Since sampling was bulk and unsorted, CD4+ and CD8+ repertoires were not compared. Tumor-adjacent and tumor-blood pairs overlapped less than tumor region pairs did.

Out of unsorted whole blood came the blood RNA, and germline DNA was extracted as well. Patients were chronically HBV-infected and treatment-naive. Total RNA (around 0.45 ug) served as template for TCR beta cDNA synthesis primed by a constant-region primer. Construction of TCR beta libraries relied on three successive nested multiplex PCR rounds employing slightly modified ARM-PCR. Primers for the first two PCR rounds were TRBV1-TRBV30 forward primers and a C-beta reverse primer (roughly 10 cycles per round). MiXCR, run by TCRdb on the multiplex PCR reads, gives a single entry per CDR3 protein. The sample lists around 330,000 distinct CDR3 sequences, roughly two thirds occurring once. As to this clonotype: Its antigen is currently unknown.

The CDR3 totals 14 residues. Germline-derived CDR1 and CDR2 are SNHLY and FYNNEI. V was shortened by 6 bases and J by 4 bases, with 16 bases between the two germline ends. The chain has TRBV2 and TRBJ2-7; D possibly corresponds to TRBD1 (6 bases). This TCR was sampled from a man aged 35-49 years with primary liver carcinoma and hepatitis B virus infection. The sample consisted of peripheral blood. CDR3 sequence (DNA): TGTGCCAGCAGCAACAGGGTCGGCGGGTACGAGCAGTACTTC. Translated, it gives CASSNRVGGYEQYF.